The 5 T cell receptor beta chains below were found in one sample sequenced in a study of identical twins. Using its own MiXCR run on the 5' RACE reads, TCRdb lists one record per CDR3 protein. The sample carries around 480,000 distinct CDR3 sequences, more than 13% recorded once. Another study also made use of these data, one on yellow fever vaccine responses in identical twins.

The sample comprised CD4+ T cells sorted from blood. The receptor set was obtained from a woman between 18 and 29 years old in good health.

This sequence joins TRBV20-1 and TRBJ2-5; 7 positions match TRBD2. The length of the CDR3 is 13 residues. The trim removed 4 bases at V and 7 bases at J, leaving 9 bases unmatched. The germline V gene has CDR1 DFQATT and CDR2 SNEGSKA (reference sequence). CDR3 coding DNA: TGCAGTGCTAAAATGAGCGGCGGGGGGACCCAGTACTTC. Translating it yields CSAKMSGGGTQYF.

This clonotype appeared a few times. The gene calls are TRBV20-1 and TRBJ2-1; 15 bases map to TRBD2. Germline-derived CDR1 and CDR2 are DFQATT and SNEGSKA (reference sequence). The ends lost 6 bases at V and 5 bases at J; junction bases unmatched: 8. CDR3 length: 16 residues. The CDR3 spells CSARTSGGARNNEQFF. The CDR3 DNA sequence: TGCAGTGCACGGACTAGCGGGGGGGCTCGGAACAATGAGCAGTTCTTC.

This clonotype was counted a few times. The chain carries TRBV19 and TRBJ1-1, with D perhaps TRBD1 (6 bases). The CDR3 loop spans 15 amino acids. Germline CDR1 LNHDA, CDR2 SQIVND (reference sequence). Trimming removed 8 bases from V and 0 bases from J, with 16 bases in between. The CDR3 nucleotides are TGTGCCAGTCGGCTGAAACAGGGCTTGAACACTGAAGCTTTCTTT. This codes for CASRLKQGLNTEAFF.

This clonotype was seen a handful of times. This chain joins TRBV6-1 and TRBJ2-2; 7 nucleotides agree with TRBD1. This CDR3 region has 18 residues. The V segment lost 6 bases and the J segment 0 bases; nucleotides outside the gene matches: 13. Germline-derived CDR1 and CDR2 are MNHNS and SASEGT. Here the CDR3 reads CASSNTGTEVANTGELFF. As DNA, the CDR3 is TGTGCCAGCAGCAACACCGGGACAGAGGTTGCGAACACCGGGGAGCTGTTTTTT.

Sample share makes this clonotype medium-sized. CDR3 amino acids: CASSLVRREQFF. The CDR3 DNA reads as TGTGCCAGCAGTTTGGTTCGGCGGGAGCAGTTCTTC. The rearrangement joins TRBV12-3 or TRBV12-4 to TRBJ2-1, with unresolved D. V lost 3 bases to trimming and J lost 10 bases, with 10 bases between them. CDR3 length: 12 residues.